A selection of T cell receptor beta chains follows, all from one sample in a study of naive and memory T cell subsets. TCRdb reprocessed the UMI-ligation and nested PCR reads with MiXCR, giving one entry per CDR3 protein. Of approximately 17,000 distinct CDR3 sequences listed, just over 8.5% were seen once; the top ten hold about 23%. The sequencing sample was made of central memory CD8+ T cells from blood. The receptors come from a human donor in good health. CDR3s include the opening cysteine and the closing phenylalanine or tryptophan. Fields, in order: J gene, CDR3 length, D gene, V gene, CDR3 protein. The D gene is left open where the match is weak.

TRBJ2-6	13	-	TRBV6-1	CASTGSGANVLTF
TRBJ1-1	11	-	TRBV19	CASNWNTEAFF
TRBJ1-5	14	-	TRBV6-1	CASSGGEGNQPQHF
TRBJ2-1	14	-	TRBV4-3	CASSQDQSSGEQFF
TRBJ2-3	15	-	TRBV6-2/TRBV6-3	CASNLGAYSTDTQYF
TRBJ2-3	16	-	TRBV6-4	CASSKSGGFGTDTQYF
TRBJ1-3	17	TRBD1	TRBV7-9	CASSAHRGSSSGNTIYF
TRBJ2-6	14	-	TRBV28	CASSLYGGANVLTF
TRBJ2-1	14	TRBD1	TRBV27	CATSTDRVSDEQFF
TRBJ2-1	14	-	TRBV3-1	CASSQPQGYNEQFF
TRBJ2-7	14	TRBD2	TRBV5-6	CASSKGLAPYEQYF
TRBJ1-1	14	-	TRBV29-1	CSVSGTHMNTEAFF
TRBJ2-7	14	TRBD1	TRBV27	CASSKTGRLYEQYF
TRBJ1-2	16	-	TRBV7-9	CASSSLDSHPNYGYTF
TRBJ2-3	15	TRBD1	TRBV6-2/TRBV6-3	CASSPTGQGPDTQYF
TRBJ1-5	13	-	TRBV4-2	CASSQTSSRPQHF
TRBJ2-7	16	-	TRBV3-1	CASSQDLAGNSYEQYF
TRBJ1-1	16	-	TRBV7-3	CASSLTGPVSDTEAFF
TRBJ2-5	14	-	TRBV12-3/TRBV12-4	CASSLFRTGETQYF
TRBJ1-2	15	-	TRBV7-9	CASSLRGGDVHGYTF
TRBJ2-3	17	TRBD2	TRBV24-1	CATSDSGLAGILDTQYF
TRBJ1-2	13	TRBD1	TRBV20-1	CSASSDRAYGYTF
TRBJ2-6	15	-	TRBV15	CATSSEESGANVLTF
TRBJ2-7	14	-	TRBV19	CASSTQVSSYEQYF
TRBJ2-7	13	TRBD1	TRBV10-3	CAIRRQGRYEQYF
TRBJ2-7	18	TRBD2	TRBV20-1	CSATRGLAGILSSYEQNF
TRBJ1-2	17	TRBD1	TRBV6-2/TRBV6-3	CASSSTTSDRDLYGYTF
TRBJ2-1	16	TRBD2	TRBV6-4	CASSPSGLAGYNEQFF
TRBJ1-6	15	-	TRBV3-1	CASSQSSGEIHNLHF
TRBJ2-1	15	-	TRBV14	CASSLKPTTYNEQFF
TRBJ1-1	15	-	TRBV12-3/TRBV12-4	CASTPCGCSNTEAFF
TRBJ2-1	15	TRBD2	TRBV2	CASSPAGGPGDEQFF
TRBJ1-1	14	-	TRBV20-1	CSADTTGLNTEAFF
TRBJ2-7	15	-	TRBV29-1	CSVGPGTAPSYEQYF
TRBJ2-1	15	-	TRBV5-4	CASSPGRLSYNEQFF
TRBJ2-7	14	-	TRBV9	CASSARVNSYEQYF
TRBJ2-1	14	-	TRBV6-4	CASSVGGSINEQFF
TRBJ2-1	17	TRBD2	TRBV24-1	CATSGAGGLAPYNEQFF
TRBJ2-7	17	-	TRBV6-1	CASSVKGGPSRTYEQYF
TRBJ2-7	14	-	TRBV19	CASSAASGAYEQYF
TRBJ2-7	12	TRBD2	TRBV20-1	CSAAKREYEQYF
TRBJ1-2	14	-	TRBV15	CATSRVRDNYGYTF